A selection of T cell receptor beta chains follows, all from one sample in a study of CD8 T cells in Susac syndrome. Via MiXCR, TCRdb re-called the immunoSEQ multiplex PCR reads, giving one row per CDR3 protein. Among approximately 87,000 distinct CDR3 sequences listed, about 95% were seen once. The specimen was CD8+ T cells from PBMCs. These receptors came from a human donor with Susac syndrome. Both conserved end residues are part of each CDR3. Fields, in order: V gene, J gene, clone size, D gene, CDR3 DNA, CDR3 protein. The D gene is left open where the match is weak. Rows may omit the clone size; those that give it use once, few, many or a size class.

>TRBV7-8|TRBJ1-5|NA|NA
TGTGCCAGCAGCTCCGACAATCAGCCCCAGCATTTT
CASSSDNQPQHF
>TRBV5-1|TRBJ2-5|NA|TRBD2
TGCGCCAGCAGCTTGGGCGGGAGGAACCAAGAGACCCAGTACTTC
CASSLGGRNQETQYF
>TRBV20-1|TRBJ1-2|few|TRBD1
TGCAGTGTCAGAGATGCAGGGGGCCTGAATTATGGCTACACCTTC
CSVRDAGGLNYGYTF
>TRBV18|TRBJ1-6|few|NA
TGTGCCAGCTCAGCCGGGACTACCTATAATTCACCCCTCCACTTT
CASSAGTTYNSPLHF
>TRBV27|TRBJ2-7|NA|TRBD2
TGTGCCAGCAGTCTCAATAGCGGGAGGGCCCACGAGCAGTACTTC
CASSLNSGRAHEQYF
>TRBV24-1|TRBJ1-5|NA|NA
TGTGCCACCAGTGACGTGGAGGGGTCGAGACATTTT
CATSDVEGSRHF
>TRBV20-1|TRBJ2-1|NA|TRBD2
TGCAGTGCTAGGTCCAGCGGGACCCCCTACAATGAGCAGTTCTTC
CSARSSGTPYNEQFF
>TRBV6-1|TRBJ2-1|NA|NA
TGTGCCAGCAGCCTGGACATCTTCTCCTACAATGAGCAGTTCTTC
CASSLDIFSYNEQFF
>TRBV9|TRBJ1-2|once|NA
TGTGCCAGCAGCGGCGGAGGGACCTATGGCTACACCTTC
CASSGGGTYGYTF
>TRBV13|TRBJ2-5|once|NA
TGTGCCAGCAGCTTAGTAGTCGGACCAGCCCCTCGGCCCCCAATCCAAGAGACCCAGTACTTC
CASSLVVGPAPRPPIQETQYF
>TRBV27|TRBJ2-3|NA|NA
TGTGCCAGCAGCTTAGGAGTCCCGACAGATACGCAGTATTTT
CASSLGVPTDTQYF
>TRBV27|TRBJ2-7|NA|TRBD2
TGTGCCACAACGAACCCCGGGACTAGCGGGGCCTACGAGCAGTACTTC
CATTNPGTSGAYEQYF
>TRBV19|TRBJ2-2|NA|NA
TGTGCCAGTAGTGCGACTTACACCGGGGAGCTGTTTTTT
CASSATYTGELFF
>TRBV20-1|TRBJ2-1|NA|TRBD2
TGCAGTGCTAGTGCTAGCGGGGGGGGAGCCGATGAGCAGTTCTTC
CSASASGGGADEQFF
>TRBV7-2|TRBJ2-7|NA|NA
TGTGCCAGCAGCCTATGGTTGCGGGCGAACGATCTCCACGAGCAGTACTTC
CASSLWLRANDLHEQYF
>TRBV28|TRBJ1-2|NA|TRBD1
TGTGCCAGCAGTCCATTAGGACAGGGGGTCTATGGCTACACCTTC
CASSPLGQGVYGYTF
>TRBV6-2/TRBV6-3|TRBJ2-2|NA|NA
TGTGCCAGCAACCCGGGGACCGGGGAGCTGTTTTTT
CASNPGTGELFF
>TRBV27|TRBJ2-1|NA|NA
TGTGCCAGCAGTTCCCTAAATCGGGGCCATGAGCAGTTCTTC
CASSSLNRGHEQFF
>TRBV27|TRBJ1-6|NA|NA
TGTGCCAGCAGCCACAGGGTATATTCACCCCTCCACTTT
CASSHRVYSPLHF
>TRBV29-1|TRBJ2-1|NA|NA
TGCAGCGTTGAGCAGGCAGGCAGCTACAATGAGCAGTTCTTC
CSVEQAGSYNEQFF
>TRBV12-3/TRBV12-4|TRBJ1-6|NA|TRBD1
TGTGCCAGCACCTTGGGGACAGGGATTTCACCCCTCCACTTT
CASTLGTGISPLHF
>TRBV27|TRBJ2-2|NA|NA
TGTGCCAGCAGTTCGCGCGGGGAGCTGTTTTTT
CASSSRGELFF
>TRBV7-7|TRBJ2-1|once|NA
TGTGCTAGCATGTTAATGCCCGGAGACTATGAGCAGTTCTTC
CASMLMPGDYEQFF
>TRBV9|TRBJ1-5|NA|NA
TGTGCCAGCAGCGTAAGGGCGGGACAACATAGCAATCAGCCCCAGCATTTT
CASSVRAGQHSNQPQHF
>TRBV19|TRBJ2-1|NA|TRBD2
TGTGCCAGTAGTCCACTAGCGGGGGCGTATAATGAGCAGTTCTTC
CASSPLAGAYNEQFF
>TRBV27|TRBJ2-5|once|NA
TGTGCCAGCAGTTTGTCGGGTTGGGAGACCCAGTACTTC
CASSLSGWETQYF
>TRBV9|TRBJ1-2|NA|TRBD1
TGTGCCAGCAGGGACAGGGGTGGCTACACCTTC
CASRDRGGYTF
>TRBV29-1|TRBJ2-3|NA|TRBD2
TGCAGCGTAGGCCACTTACCGGGACTAGCGGCAGATACGCAGTATTTT
CSVGHLPGLAADTQYF
>TRBV29-1|TRBJ2-3|NA|TRBD2
TGCAGCGCCGAGGTCCTAGCGGCGATAGGGACAGATACGCAGTATTTT
CSAEVLAAIGTDTQYF
>TRBV24-1|TRBJ1-1|NA|NA
TGTGCCACCCGGGGCGAGATGAACACTGAAGCTTTCTTT
CATRGEMNTEAFF
>TRBV29-1|TRBJ2-2|NA|NA
TGCAGCGTTAGTCGGAGCACCGGGGAGCTGTTTTTT
CSVSRSTGELFF
>TRBV20-1|TRBJ2-3|NA|NA
TGCAGTGCTAGCGGTTCGGCGGCGAGCACAGATACGCAGTATTTT
CSASGSAASTDTQYF
>TRBV12-3/TRBV12-4|TRBJ2-7|NA|NA
TGTGCCAGCAGTTTGTCAGCCCTTTACTACGAGCAGTACTTC
CASSLSALYYEQYF
>TRBV20-1|TRBJ2-5|NA|TRBD2
TGCAGCGAGGGGCGGGAGGGGATAGAGACCCAGTACTTC
CSEGREGIETQYF
>TRBV28|TRBJ2-1|NA|NA
TGTGCCAGCAGTCTCAGGATGGACAATGAGCAGTTCTTC
CASSLRMDNEQFF
>TRBV4-2|TRBJ1-6|NA|NA
TGTGCCAGCAGCCCGTCCCAATTTTCACCCCTCCACTTT
CASSPSQFSPLHF
>TRBV4-3|TRBJ2-4|NA|NA
TGCGCCAGCAGCCAAGATTCGACAGGAGTAGCCAAAAACATTCAGTACTTC
CASSQDSTGVAKNIQYF
>TRBV12-3/TRBV12-4|TRBJ2-5|NA|TRBD1
TGTGCCAGCAGCCCAAGAGGGGGCGCGAGGGGAGAGACCCAGTACTTC
CASSPRGGARGETQYF
>TRBV20-1|TRBJ1-2|NA|NA
TGCAGTGCTAGAGATCTTTTAGACGCTAACTATGGCTACACCTTC
CSARDLLDANYGYTF
>TRBV14|TRBJ1-6|NA|NA
TGTGCCAGCAGCCAAGAAATCGGGAATTCACCCCTCCACTTT
CASSQEIGNSPLHF
>TRBV20-1|TRBJ2-7|NA|TRBD1
TGCAGTGCTGGACAGGGCACCTACGAGCAGTACTTC
CSAGQGTYEQYF